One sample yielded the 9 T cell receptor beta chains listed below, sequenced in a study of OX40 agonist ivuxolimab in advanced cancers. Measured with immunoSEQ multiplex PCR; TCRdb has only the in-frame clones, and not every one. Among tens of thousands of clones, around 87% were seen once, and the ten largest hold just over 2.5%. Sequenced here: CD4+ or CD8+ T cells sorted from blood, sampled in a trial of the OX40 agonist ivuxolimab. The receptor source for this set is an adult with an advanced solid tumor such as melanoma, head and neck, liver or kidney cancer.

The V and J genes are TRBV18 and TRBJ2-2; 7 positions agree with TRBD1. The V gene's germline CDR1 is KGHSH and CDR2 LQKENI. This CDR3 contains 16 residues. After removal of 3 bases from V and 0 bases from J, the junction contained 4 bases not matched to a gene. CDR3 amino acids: CASSPGDSANTGELFF. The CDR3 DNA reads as TGTGCCAGCTCACCGGGGGACAGTGCGAACACCGGGGAGCTGTTTTTT. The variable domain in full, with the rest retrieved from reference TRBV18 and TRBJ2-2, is NAGVMQNPRHLVRRRGQEARLRCSPMKGHSHVYWYRQLPEEGLKFMVYLQKENIIDESGMPKERFSAEFPKEGPSILRIQQVVRGDSAAYFCASSPGDSANTGELFFGEGSRLTVL.

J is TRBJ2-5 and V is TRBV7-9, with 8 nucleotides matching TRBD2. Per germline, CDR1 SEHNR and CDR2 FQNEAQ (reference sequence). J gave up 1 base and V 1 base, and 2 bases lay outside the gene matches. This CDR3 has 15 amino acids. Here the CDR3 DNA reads TGTGCCAGCAGCTTAGGTGGGACTAGCCAAGAGACCCAGTACTTC. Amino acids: CASSLGGTSQETQYF.

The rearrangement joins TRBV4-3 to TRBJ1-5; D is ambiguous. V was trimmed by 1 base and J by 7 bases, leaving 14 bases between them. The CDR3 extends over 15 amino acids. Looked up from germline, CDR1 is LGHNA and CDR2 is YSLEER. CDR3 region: CASSQGADIGQPQHF. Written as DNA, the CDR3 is TGCGCCAGCAGCCAAGGGGCGGATATCGGGCAGCCCCAGCATTTT.

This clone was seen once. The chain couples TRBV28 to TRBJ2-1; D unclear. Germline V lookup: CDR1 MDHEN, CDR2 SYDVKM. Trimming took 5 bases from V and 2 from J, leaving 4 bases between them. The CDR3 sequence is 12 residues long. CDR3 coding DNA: TGTGCCAGCAGTGGCCCCTACAATGAGCAGTTCTTC. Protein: CASSGPYNEQFF.

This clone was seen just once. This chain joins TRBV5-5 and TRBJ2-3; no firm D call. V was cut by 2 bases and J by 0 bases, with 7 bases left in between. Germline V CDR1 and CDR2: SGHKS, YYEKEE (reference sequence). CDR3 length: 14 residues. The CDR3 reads CASSFDSSTDTQYF. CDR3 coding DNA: TGTGCCAGCAGCTTTGATTCTAGCACAGATACGCAGTATTTT.

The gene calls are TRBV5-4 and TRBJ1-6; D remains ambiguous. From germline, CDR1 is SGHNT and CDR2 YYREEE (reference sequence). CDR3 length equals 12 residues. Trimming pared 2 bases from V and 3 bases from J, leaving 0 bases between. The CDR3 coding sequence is TGTGCCAGCAGCTTCTATAATTCACCCCTCCACTTT. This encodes CASSFYNSPLHF.

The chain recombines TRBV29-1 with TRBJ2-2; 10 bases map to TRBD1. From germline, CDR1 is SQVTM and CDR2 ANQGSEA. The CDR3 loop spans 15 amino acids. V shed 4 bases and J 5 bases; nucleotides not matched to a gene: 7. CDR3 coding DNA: TGCAGCGTTGCGGGACAGGGGAGTTGGACCGGGGAGCTGTTTTTT. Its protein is CSVAGQGSWTGELFF.

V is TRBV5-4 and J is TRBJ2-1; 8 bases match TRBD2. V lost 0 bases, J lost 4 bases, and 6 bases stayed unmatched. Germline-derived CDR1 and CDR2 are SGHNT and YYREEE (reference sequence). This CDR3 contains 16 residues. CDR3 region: CASSLDGLAGYNEQFF. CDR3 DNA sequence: TGTGCCAGCAGCTTGGATGGGCTAGCGGGTTACAATGAGCAGTTCTTC.

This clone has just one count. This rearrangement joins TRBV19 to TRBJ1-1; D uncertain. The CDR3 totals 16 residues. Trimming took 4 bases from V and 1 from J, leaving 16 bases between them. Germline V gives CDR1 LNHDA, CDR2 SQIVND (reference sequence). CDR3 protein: CASSTLQWIENTEAFF. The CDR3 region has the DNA TGTGCCAGTAGTACGCTACAGTGGATTGAGAACACTGAAGCTTTCTTT.